These 23 T cell receptor beta chains originate from one sample sequenced in a study of T cell repertoires in cytomegalovirus infection. Which antigens these TCRs recognize remains unknown. In TCRdb, the reads were re-called with MiXCR into one record per CDR3 protein. This table holds around 89,000 distinct CDR3 sequences, 29% found once. The specimen comprised CD8+ T cells from cultured PBMCs, sampled from culture after CMV antigen stimulation. Receptor source: a human donor in good health (CMV status not recorded). Some clones in this sample may be carry-over from other donors' samples.

This clonotype was detected many times. For the CDR3, the DNA is TGTGCCAGCAGCTTGGGCGGGAATCGTGGCTACACCTTC. Its translation: CASSLGGNRGYTF. The J gene is TRBJ1-2, the V gene TRBV5-4; the D is unclear. The CDR3 extends over 13 amino acids. Trimming left V 0 bases short and J 7 bases short, with 10 bases between. Germline loops: CDR1 SGHNT, CDR2 YYREEE (reference sequence).

This clonotype was counted at least ten times. The junction differs from germline at one of its ends, possibly a read error. The chain is built from TRBV7-9 and TRBJ1-1; D perhaps matches TRBD1 (5 bases). CDR3 length equals 14 residues. Germline V gives CDR1 SEHNR, CDR2 FQNEAQ (reference sequence). In nucleotides, the CDR3 is TGTGCCAGCAGGTTAGCGACAGAGAACACTGAAGCTTTCTTT. This sequence encodes CASRLATENTEAFF.

There are a few counts of this clonotype. The chain has TRBV7-2 and TRBJ1-6; 7 nucleotides align to TRBD1. This CDR3 is built from 14 residues. CDR1 and CDR2 (germline): SGHTA, FQGNSA. The V segment lost 5 bases and the J segment 12 bases; nucleotides outside the gene matches: 10. The CDR3 DNA reads as TGTGCCAGCAGCCCCCGGGACAGCAAGGGACCCCTCCACTTT. It is translated as CASSPRDSKGPLHF. Full variable domain (missing parts from reference TRBV7-2 and TRBJ1-6): GAGVSQSPSNKVTEKGKDVELRCDPISGHTALYWYRQSLGQGLEFLIYFQGNSAPDKSGLPSDRFSAERTGGSVSTLTIQRTQQEDSAVYLCASSPRDSKGPLHFGNGTRLTVT.

The genes are TRBV20-1 and TRBJ1-5, with D tentatively TRBD1 (5 bases). V shed 2 bases and J shed 1 base, with 6 bases lying between them. The CDR3 covers 13 residues. Germline assignment: CDR1 DFQATT and CDR2 SNEGSKA (reference sequence). CDR3 DNA sequence: TGCAGTGCTAGAAGGGACAGCAATCAGCCCCAGCATTTT. This sequence encodes CSARRDSNQPQHF.

There are many counts of this clonotype. The genes are TRBV7-3 and TRBJ2-3; TRBD1 matches at 8 bases. The CDR3 extends over 16 amino acids. V dropped 1 base and J dropped 5; count of bases not matched to a gene: 8. CDR1 and CDR2 (germline): SGHTA, FQGTGA. CDR3: CASSLRQGALGDTQYF. In nucleotides, the CDR3 is TGTGCCAGCAGCTTAAGGCAGGGGGCGCTTGGAGATACGCAGTATTTT.

The rearrangement links TRBV7-9 to TRBJ2-2; the match to TRBD1 covers 7 bases. The CDR3 sequence is 18 residues long. The V gene's germline CDR1 is SEHNR and CDR2 FQNEAQ (reference sequence). V shed 4 bases and J 2 bases; nucleotides not matched to a gene: 13. In DNA, the CDR3 is TGTGCCAGCAGCTCCCGGGTCTTGGGACAGAGTAACACCGGGGAGCTGTTTTTT. Translated, it gives CASSSRVLGQSNTGELFF. Using reference TRBV7-9 and TRBJ2-2 for the parts outside the CDR3, the full variable domain is DTGVSQNPRHKITKRGQNVTFRCDPISEHNRLYWYRQTLGQGPEFLTYFQNEAQLEKSRLLSDRFSAERPKGSFSTLEIQRTEQGDSAMYLCASSSRVLGQSNTGELFFGEGSRLTVL.

This chain uses TRBV7-3 with TRBJ2-1; 7 nucleotides match TRBD2. The CDR3 has 14 amino acids. The V gene's germline CDR1 is SGHTA and CDR2 FQGTGA. The V segment lost 4 bases and the J segment 3 bases; nucleotides outside the gene matches: 3. The CDR3 nucleotides are TGTGCCAGCAGCTCCGGGGGGAACTACAATGAGCAGTTCTTC. This encodes CASSSGGNYNEQFF. The full variable domain, rest sourced from reference TRBV7-3 and TRBJ2-1, is GAGVSQTPSNKVTEKGKYVELRCDPISGHTALYWYRQSLGQGPEFLIYFQGTGAADDSGLPNDRFFAVRPEGSVSTLKIQRTERGDSAVYLCASSSGGNYNEQFFGPGTRLTVL.

This clonotype was picked up a small number of times. V and J are TRBV27 and TRBJ1-1; TRBD1 is a possible D gene (6 bases). From germline, CDR1 is MNHEY and CDR2 SMNVEV (reference sequence). V lost 5 bases to trimming and J lost 4 bases, with 8 bases between them. The CDR3 covers 12 residues. CDR3 DNA: TGTGCCAGCAGTACAGGGAGCACTGAAGCTTTCTTT. Translation: CASSTGSTEAFF.

This clonotype appeared once. The chain links TRBV6-2 or TRBV6-3 to TRBJ2-7, with D possibly being TRBD2 (6 bases). This CDR3 is built from 17 residues. V dropped 0 bases and J dropped 3 bases, with 18 bases sitting between them. Germline V gene lookup returns CDR1 MNHEY and CDR2 SVGEGT. Here the CDR3 DNA reads TGTGCCAGCAGTTACTCGACTCCAGGAGGGAGCGGCTACGAGCAGTACTTC. Its translation: CASSYSTPGGSGYEQYF.

This clonotype was counted at least ten times. The chain combines TRBV7-8 with TRBJ2-1, with 8 nucleotides matching TRBD2. V lost 1 base and J lost 8; bases outside the gene matches: 7. The CDR3 consists of 15 residues. Per germline, CDR1 SGHVS and CDR2 FQNEAQ. The CDR3: CASSLEVAGTYEQFF. Here the CDR3 DNA reads TGTGCCAGCAGCTTAGAAGTAGCGGGGACGTATGAGCAGTTCTTC.

The chain is built from TRBV20-1 and TRBJ1-5; 7 bases fit TRBD1. The CDR3 is made up of 15 amino acids. Germline CDR1 and CDR2: DFQATT and SNEGSKA (reference sequence). V lost 1 base to trimming and J lost 4 bases; unmatched junction nucleotides: 7. The CDR3 DNA is TGCAGTGCTAGAGCTCCGGGACAGCAGAATCAGCCCCAGCATTTT. Amino acids: CSARAPGQQNQPQHF.

J is TRBJ1-6 and V is TRBV5-8; 7 positions agree with TRBD1. J was trimmed by 9 bases and V by 0 bases; bases with no gene match: 9. The germline gives CDR1 SGHTS, CDR2 YDEGEE. This CDR3 is 16 amino acids long. The CDR3 DNA follows: TGTGCCAGCAGCTTGGACCAAAGGGGGCCGCGTTCACCCCTCCACTTT. It translates to CASSLDQRGPRSPLHF.

This clonotype was observed a handful of times. V usage is TRBV7-6 and J usage is TRBJ1-5; possibly TRBD1 for D (5 bases). Trimming removed 5 bases at V and 0 bases at J, with 11 bases between. This CDR3 has 15 amino acids. Germline lookup yields CDR1 SGHVS and CDR2 FNYEAQ. The CDR3 sequence: CASSKTASSNQPQHF. CDR3 coding DNA: TGTGCCAGCAGCAAGACAGCCTCTAGCAATCAGCCCCAGCATTTT.

This clonotype was seen a handful of times. The V and J genes are TRBV12-3 or TRBV12-4 and TRBJ2-7; 8 nucleotides match TRBD2. The CDR3 runs to 15 residues. V lost 4 bases to trimming and J lost 3 bases; unmatched junction nucleotides: 8. The CDR3 DNA reads TGTGCCAGCAGTTACGGGGGGGGGTACGGCTACGAGCAGTACTTC. Its protein product is CASSYGGGYGYEQYF.

The rearrangement links TRBV5-1 to TRBJ1-2; D is undetermined. Germline CDR1 reads SGHRS; CDR2 reads YFSETQ. Trimming removed 0 bases from V and 0 bases from J, with 6 bases in between. The CDR3 length is 14 residues. The CDR3 loop is CASSLERPNYGYTF. In DNA form, the CDR3 reads TGCGCCAGCAGCTTGGAACGGCCTAACTATGGCTACACCTTC.

V and J are TRBV2 and TRBJ2-7; 8 nucleotides line up with TRBD2. The CDR3 covers 11 residues. Germline V gene data show CDR1 as SNHLY and CDR2 as FYNNEI. Trimming at V came to 2 bases and at J to 9 bases, leaving 0 bases not matched to a gene. CDR3: CASSESGGQYF. CDR3 coding DNA: TGTGCCAGCAGTGAAAGCGGGGGGCAGTACTTC. Supplemented by reference TRBV2 and TRBJ2-7, the full variable domain reads EPEVTQTPSHQVTQMGQEVILRCVPISNHLYFYWYRQILGQKVEFLVSFYNNEISEKSEIFDDQFSVERPDGSNFTLKIRSTKLEDSAMYFCASSESGGQYFGPGTRLTVT.

This chain connects TRBV5-5 to TRBJ2-5; D not certain. Trimming removed 4 bases from V and 1 base from J, with 14 bases in between. Germline-derived CDR1 and CDR2 are SGHKS and YYEKEE (reference sequence). CDR3 length equals 15 residues. DNA for the CDR3: TGTGCCAGCAGCCCGGGCCTTTCGGTCCAAGAGACCCAGTACTTC. Its translation is CASSPGLSVQETQYF.

The chain employs TRBV19 and TRBJ1-2; 7 nucleotides agree with TRBD1. Germline trimming cut 9 bases from V and 3 bases from J; bases unmatched to any gene: 4. CDR3 length: 12 amino acids. Germline lookup yields CDR1 LNHDA and CDR2 SQIVND (reference sequence). The CDR3 protein is CARNRGDYGYTF. CDR3 bases: TGTGCCAGAAACAGGGGTGACTATGGCTACACCTTC.

Only a few counts were recorded for this clonotype. V is TRBV11-2 and J is TRBJ2-5; D could derive from TRBD1 or TRBD2 (6 bases each). The CDR3 consists of 16 residues. V shed 6 bases and J shed 1 base, with 18 bases lying between them. Germline values: CDR1 SGHAT, CDR2 FQNNGV. The CDR3 is CASSPGSRGAQETQYF. CDR3 coding DNA: TGTGCCAGCAGTCCAGGTTCGAGGGGGGCCCAAGAGACCCAGTACTTC.

This chain joins TRBV19 and TRBJ2-1; D is perhaps TRBD1 or TRBD2 (5 bases each). The V gene lost 7 bases and the J gene lost 9 bases, with 13 bases spanning the gap. Germline assignment: CDR1 LNHDA and CDR2 SQIVND (reference sequence). This CDR3 contains 12 residues. CDR3 loop: CASTLGVGEQFF. CDR3 DNA sequence: TGTGCCAGTACCCTGGGGGTCGGTGAGCAGTTCTTC.

This clonotype was observed a handful of times. The rearrangement links TRBV11-1 to TRBJ2-7; D is undetermined. This CDR3 has 13 residues. V lost 2 bases and J lost 1, with 6 bases in between. From germline, CDR1 is SGHAT and CDR2 FQDESV (reference sequence). The CDR3 DNA follows: TGTGCCAGCAGCTTAATGGAGTCCTACGAGCAGTACTTC. Translation: CASSLMESYEQYF.

The rearrangement uses TRBV12-3 or TRBV12-4 and TRBJ1-1; TRBD1 is a possible D gene (5 bases). Trimming pared 5 bases from V and 5 bases from J, leaving 18 bases between. This CDR3 region has 15 residues. The CDR3 sequence is CASSRSWGGSTEAFF. The CDR3 DNA reads TGTGCCAGCAGTCGTTCATGGGGGGGTAGTACTGAAGCTTTCTTT.

The CDR3, as DNA: TGTGCCAGCAGTCCCCAACTAGCGGGGGGGAACAATGAGCAGTTCTTC. This gives the protein CASSPQLAGGNNEQFF. The chain couples TRBV6-5 to TRBJ2-1; 13 bases agree with TRBD2. The CDR3 totals 16 residues. J was trimmed by 5 bases and V by 5 bases; bases with no gene match: 6. From germline, CDR1 is MNHEY and CDR2 SVGAGI.